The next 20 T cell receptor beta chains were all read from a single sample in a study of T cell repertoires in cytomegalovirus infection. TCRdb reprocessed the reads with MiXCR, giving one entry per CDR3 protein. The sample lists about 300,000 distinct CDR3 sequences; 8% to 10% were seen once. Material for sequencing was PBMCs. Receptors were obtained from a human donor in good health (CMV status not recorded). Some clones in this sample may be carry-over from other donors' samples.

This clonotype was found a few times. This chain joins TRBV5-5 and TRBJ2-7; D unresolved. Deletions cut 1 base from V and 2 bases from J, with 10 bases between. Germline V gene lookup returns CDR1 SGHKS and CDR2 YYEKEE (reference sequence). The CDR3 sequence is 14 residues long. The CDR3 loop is CASSLTVRAYEQYV. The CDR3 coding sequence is TGTGCCAGCAGCTTGACGGTCAGAGCCTACGAGCAGTACGTC.

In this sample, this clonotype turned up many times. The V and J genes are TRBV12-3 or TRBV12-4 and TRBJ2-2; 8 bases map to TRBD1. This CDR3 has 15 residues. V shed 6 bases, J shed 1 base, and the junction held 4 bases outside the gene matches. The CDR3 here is CASRPGTGNTGELFF. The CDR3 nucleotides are TGTGCCAGCAGACCAGGGACAGGGAACACCGGGGAGCTGTTTTTT.

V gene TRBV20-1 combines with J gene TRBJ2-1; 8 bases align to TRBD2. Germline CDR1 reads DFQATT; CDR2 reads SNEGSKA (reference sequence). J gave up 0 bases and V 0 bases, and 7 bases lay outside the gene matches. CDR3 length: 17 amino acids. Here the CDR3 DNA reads TGCAGTGCTAGAGATTTACTAGCGGTCAGCTCCTACAATGAGCAGTTCTTC. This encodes CSARDLLAVSSYNEQFF.

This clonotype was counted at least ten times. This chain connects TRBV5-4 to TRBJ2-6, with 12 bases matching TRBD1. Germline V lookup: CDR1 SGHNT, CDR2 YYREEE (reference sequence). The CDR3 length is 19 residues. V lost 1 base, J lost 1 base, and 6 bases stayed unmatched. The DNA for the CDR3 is TGTGCCAGCAGCTTGCCACCGGGACAGGGGGCTTCTGGGGCCAACGTCCTGACTTTC. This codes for CASSLPPGQGASGANVLTF.

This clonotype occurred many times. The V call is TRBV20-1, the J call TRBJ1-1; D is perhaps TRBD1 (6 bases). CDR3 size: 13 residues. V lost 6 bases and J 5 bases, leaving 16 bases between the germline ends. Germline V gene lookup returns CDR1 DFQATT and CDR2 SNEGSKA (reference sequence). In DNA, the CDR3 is TGCAGTGCACTCGGGACACCAGAGACTGAAGCTTTCTTT. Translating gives CSALGTPETEAFF.

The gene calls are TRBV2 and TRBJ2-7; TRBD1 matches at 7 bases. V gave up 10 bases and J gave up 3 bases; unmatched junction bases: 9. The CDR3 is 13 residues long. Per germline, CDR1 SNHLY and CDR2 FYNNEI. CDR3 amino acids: CANQGQLFYEQYF. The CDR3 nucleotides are TGTGCCAATCAGGGACAGCTATTCTACGAGCAGTACTTC.

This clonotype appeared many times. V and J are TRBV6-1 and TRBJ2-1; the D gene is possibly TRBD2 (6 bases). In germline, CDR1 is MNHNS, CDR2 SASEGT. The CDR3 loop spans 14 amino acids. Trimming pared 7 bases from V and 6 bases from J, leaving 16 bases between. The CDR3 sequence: CASIGTATGNEQFF. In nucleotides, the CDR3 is TGTGCCAGCATAGGGACTGCTACCGGCAATGAGCAGTTCTTC.

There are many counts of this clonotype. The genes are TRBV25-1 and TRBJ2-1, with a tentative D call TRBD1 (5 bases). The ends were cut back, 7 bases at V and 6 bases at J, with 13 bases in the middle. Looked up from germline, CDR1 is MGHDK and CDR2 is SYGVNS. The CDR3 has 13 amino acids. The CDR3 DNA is TGTGCCAGCAAATGGGGCAGCCGCAATGAGCAGTTCTTC. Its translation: CASKWGSRNEQFF.

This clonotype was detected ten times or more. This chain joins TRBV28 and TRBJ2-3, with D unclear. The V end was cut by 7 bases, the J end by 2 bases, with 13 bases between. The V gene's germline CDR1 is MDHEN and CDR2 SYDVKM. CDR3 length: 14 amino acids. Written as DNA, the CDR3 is TGTGCCAGCACCCTTAGGTCTTTCACAGATACGCAGTATTTT. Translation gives CASTLRSFTDTQYF.

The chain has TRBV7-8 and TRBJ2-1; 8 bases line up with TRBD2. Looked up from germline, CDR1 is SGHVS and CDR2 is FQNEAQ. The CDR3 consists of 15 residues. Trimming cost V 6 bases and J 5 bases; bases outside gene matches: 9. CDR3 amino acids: CASRPTSGMNNEQFF. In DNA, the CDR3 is TGTGCCAGCAGACCTACTAGCGGAATGAACAATGAGCAGTTCTTC.

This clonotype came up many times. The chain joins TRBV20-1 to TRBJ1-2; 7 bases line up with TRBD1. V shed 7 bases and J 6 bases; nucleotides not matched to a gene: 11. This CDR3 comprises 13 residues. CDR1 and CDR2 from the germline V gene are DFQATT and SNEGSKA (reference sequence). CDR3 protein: CSVKRTGVNGYTF. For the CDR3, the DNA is TGCAGTGTTAAGCGAACAGGGGTGAATGGCTACACCTTC.

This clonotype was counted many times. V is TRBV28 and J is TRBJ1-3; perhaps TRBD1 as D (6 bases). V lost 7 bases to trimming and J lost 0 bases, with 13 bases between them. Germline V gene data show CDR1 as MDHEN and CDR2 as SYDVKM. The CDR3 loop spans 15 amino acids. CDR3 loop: CASKGGTLSGNTIYF. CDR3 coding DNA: TGTGCCAGCAAGGGAGGGACACTCTCTGGAAACACCATATATTTT.

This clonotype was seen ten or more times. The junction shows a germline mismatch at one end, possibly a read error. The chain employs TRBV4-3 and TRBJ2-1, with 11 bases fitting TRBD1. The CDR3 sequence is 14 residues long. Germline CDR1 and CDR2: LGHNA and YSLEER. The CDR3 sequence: CASSPSGQGAGQSF. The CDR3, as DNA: TGCGCCAGCAGCCCCTCCGGACAGGGGGCTGGTCAGTCTTTC.

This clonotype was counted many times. The CDR3 DNA sequence: TGTGCCAGCAGTTACGGGTTGTATGGCTACACCTTC. Translation: CASSYGLYGYTF. This chain connects TRBV7-9 to TRBJ1-2, with D uncertain. V was pared by 6 bases and J by 5 bases, with 10 bases between. Germline V CDR1 and CDR2: SEHNR, FQNEAQ (reference sequence). The CDR3 has 12 residues.

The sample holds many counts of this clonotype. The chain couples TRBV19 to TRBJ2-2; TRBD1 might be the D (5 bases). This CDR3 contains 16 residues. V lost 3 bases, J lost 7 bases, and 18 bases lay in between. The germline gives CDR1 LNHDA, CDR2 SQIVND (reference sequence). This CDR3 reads CASSMGQGYAGGELFF. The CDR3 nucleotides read TGTGCCAGTAGTATGGGGCAGGGATACGCAGGCGGGGAGCTGTTTTTT.

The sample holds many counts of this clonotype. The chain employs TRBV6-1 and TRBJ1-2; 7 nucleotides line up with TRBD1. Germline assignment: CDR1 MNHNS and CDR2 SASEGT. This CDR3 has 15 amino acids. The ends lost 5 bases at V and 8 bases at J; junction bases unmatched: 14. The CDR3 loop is CASSTGDRDANGYTF. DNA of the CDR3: TGTGCCAGCAGTACCGGAGACAGGGACGCTAACGGCTACACCTTC.

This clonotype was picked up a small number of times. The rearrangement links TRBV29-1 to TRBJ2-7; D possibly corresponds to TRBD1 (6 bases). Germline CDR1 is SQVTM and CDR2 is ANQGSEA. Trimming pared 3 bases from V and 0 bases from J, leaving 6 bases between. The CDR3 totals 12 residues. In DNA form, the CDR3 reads TGCAGCGTTGAGGACAGCTCCTACGAGCAGTACGTC. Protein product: CSVEDSSYEQYV.

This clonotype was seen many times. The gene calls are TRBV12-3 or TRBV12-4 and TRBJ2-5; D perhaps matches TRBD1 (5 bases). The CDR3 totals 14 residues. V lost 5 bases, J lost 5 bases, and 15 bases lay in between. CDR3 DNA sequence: TGTGCCAGCAGTCAGGACCCCAGGGCGGAGACCCAGTACTTC. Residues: CASSQDPRAETQYF.

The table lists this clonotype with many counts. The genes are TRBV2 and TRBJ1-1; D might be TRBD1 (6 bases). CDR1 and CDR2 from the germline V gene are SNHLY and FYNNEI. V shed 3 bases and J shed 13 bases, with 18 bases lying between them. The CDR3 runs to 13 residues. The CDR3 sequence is CASSEGGWAQGFF. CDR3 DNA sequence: TGTGCCAGCAGTGAGGGGGGCTGGGCCCAGGGTTTCTTT.

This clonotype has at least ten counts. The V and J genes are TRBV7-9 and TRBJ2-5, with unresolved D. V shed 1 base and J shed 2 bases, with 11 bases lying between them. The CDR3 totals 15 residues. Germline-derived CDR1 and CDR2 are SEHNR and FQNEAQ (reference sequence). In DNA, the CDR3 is TGTGCCAGCAGCTTAGTCGGCGGCAGACAAGAGACCCAGTACTTC. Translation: CASSLVGGRQETQYF.